This T cell receptor (beta chain) comes out of a study of shared clonotypes between healthy human individuals. The CDR3 spans 12 residues. Germline V gene sequence: CDR1 ENHRY, CDR2 SYGVKD. Between the trimmed V and J ends, which lost 4 bases and 3 bases, there was a span of 3 bases. Produced via immunoSEQ multiplex PCR; TCRdb's table is partial and in-frame only. The sample comprises around 2.1 million clones, under 95% of which are singletons, and under 2% rests with the top ten. Naive CD8 cells lacked CD45RO and underwent positive selection for CCR7, leaving out terminally differentiated effector memory CD45RA+ cells.

This chain uses TRBV10-3 with TRBJ2-2; D is ambiguous. The sample was naive CD8+ T cells from PBMCs. The sequence was obtained from a man aged 18 to 30 in good health. Some clones in this sample may be carry-over from other donors' samples. The CDR3 nucleotides are TGTGCCATCAGTGTTGACACCGGGGAGCTGTTTTTT. It is translated as CAISVDTGELFF.